This T cell receptor (beta chain) was sequenced in a study of T cells in Graves' hyperthyroidism and ophthalmopathy. Study overall: Peripheral blood specimens were obtained at initial diagnosis, prior to any treatment. Overall study results and limits: Most thyroid clonotypes expanded above 0.001 appeared in blood too. Ophthalmopathy could be told apart from stable hyperthyroidism with a 13 V-J model. The model's output predicted ophthalmopathy at a median of 6.5 months prior to onset.

Template material for amplifying TCR beta CDR3 regions consisted of RNA transcripts. In the first-round RT-PCR of the TCR CDR3, the HTBI primer set was used. In TCRdb, the multiplex PCR reads were re-called with MiXCR into one record per CDR3 protein. Here the sample spans around 190,000 distinct CDR3 sequences, less than 20% being singletons. This clonotype was counted once. Its antigen is unidentified. Trimming stripped 0 bases from V and 0 bases from J, with 10 bases between. This CDR3 spans 16 amino acids. CDR1 is SGHTS, CDR2 YDEGEE, per germline. The TCR was taken from a woman aged 45-59 years with Graves' hyperthyroidism. The chain recombines TRBV5-8 with TRBJ2-1, with D unresolved. The sample taken for sequencing was blood. The CDR3 DNA sequence: TGTGCCAGCAGCTTGGCGTACAGTAGCTCCTACAATGAGCAGTTCTTC. It is translated as CASSLAYSSSYNEQFF. The variable domain in full, with the rest retrieved from reference TRBV5-8 and TRBJ2-1, is EAGVTQSPTHLIKTRGQQATLRCSPISGHTSVYWYQQALGLGLQFLLWYDEGEERNRGNFPPRFSGRQFPNYSSELNVNALELEDSALYLCASSLAYSSSYNEQFFGPGTRLTVL.